The entry below describes one T cell receptor beta chain. Antigen specificity is unknown. These data belong to a study of T cell responses to AZD1222 COVID-19 vaccine. V shed 4 bases and J 4 bases; nucleotides not matched to a gene: 4. The CDR3 has 13 amino acids. Germline lookup yields CDR1 SGHRS and CDR2 YFSETQ. Regarding the study as a whole: Researchers report vaccine-associated CD4 TCRs spanning spike, with dominance at 160-218 and 743-854. Regions left unmutated in variants are reportedly the target of nearly half of spike-specific TCRs.

The repertoire was sequenced with immunoSEQ multiplex PCR; TCRdb's copy has only in-frame clones and lacks some. The sample carries 87,000 or so clones, around nine tenths recorded once. The chain couples TRBV5-1 to TRBJ1-2; 7 bases map to TRBD1. This TCR was recovered from an adult in good health. The material sequenced was peripheral blood, taken on day 0 of AZD1222 vaccination. CDR3 in amino acids: CASSPGTVYGYTF. The CDR3 DNA reads TGCGCCAGCAGCCCCGGGACAGTCTATGGCTACACCTTC.